The clone carrying this T cell receptor (beta chain) was seen many times. Its target is unknown. The data stem from a study of CD8 T cells in ankylosing spondylitis. Study-level points and caveats: The authors found the disease-linked clones to be CD8+ and relatively rare in peripheral blood.

Construction of TCR beta libraries was performed using quantitative 5'-RACE with molecular barcodes. TCRdb re-called the 5' RACE reads through MiXCR, storing one row per CDR3 protein. Of some 8,600 distinct CDR3 sequences detected, 3.5% to 4.5% appear once; the ten largest clones hold roughly a tenth. The V end lost 4 bases, the J end lost 2 bases, and 14 bases lay between the germline ends. The CDR3 loop spans 15 amino acids. The V gene's germline CDR1 is SGDLS and CDR2 YYNGEE. The clonotype originates from a female donor with ankylosing spondylitis or in good health (not recorded which). The source material was blood, either unsorted or a sorted T cell fraction (not recorded which). The J gene is TRBJ2-3, the V gene TRBV9, with D possibly matching TRBD2 (7 bases). This chain's CDR3 is CASSPGGGDTDTQYF. The CDR3 bases are TGTGCCAGCAGCCCCGGAGGGGGGGACACAGATACGCAGTATTTT.